These 15 T cell receptor beta chains came from one sample sequenced in a study of blood T cell repertoires in COVID-19. Produced via immunoSEQ multiplex PCR; TCRdb's table is partial and in-frame only. Counted here are fewer than 60,000 clones, over 70% occurring once; the ten biggest clones make up roughly 10%. The sequencing input was peripheral blood. The receptors here all came from a man in his thirties or forties with COVID-19, enrolled during active disease.

This rearrangement joins TRBV2 to TRBJ1-3; D is unclear. Trimming removed 3 bases from V and 0 bases from J, with 6 bases in between. The CDR3 sequence is 14 residues long. Per germline, CDR1 SNHLY and CDR2 FYNNEI. CDR3 bases: TGTGCCAGCAGTGACCCGTCCTCTGGAAACACCATATATTTT. Translation gives CASSDPSSGNTIYF. The full variable domain, in which reference TRBV2 and TRBJ1-3 provide the parts outside the CDR3, is EPEVTQTPSHQVTQMGQEVILRCVPISNHLYFYWYRQILGQKVEFLVSFYNNEISEKSEIFDDQFSVERPDGSNFTLKIRSTKLEDSAMYFCASSDPSSGNTIYFGEGSWLTVV.

The gene calls are TRBV7-9 and TRBJ1-6; a possible D gene is TRBD1 (5 bases). V was clipped by 6 bases and J by 7 bases, with 16 bases between them. The length of the CDR3 is 15 residues. In germline, CDR1 is SEHNR, CDR2 FQNEAQ (reference sequence). CDR3 amino acids: CASRLDQGANSPLHF. CDR3 in DNA: TGTGCCAGCAGGCTTGACCAGGGCGCCAATTCACCCCTCCACTTT. Full variable domain (rest looked up from reference TRBV7-9 and TRBJ1-6): DTGVSQNPRHKITKRGQNVTFRCDPISEHNRLYWYRQTLGQGPEFLTYFQNEAQLEKSRLLSDRFSAERPKGSFSTLEIQRTEQGDSAMYLCASRLDQGANSPLHFGNGTRLTVT.

CDR3 DNA sequence: TGTGCCAGCAGCGTAGACGGGGGGCGCATCGATGAGCAGTTCTTC. Its protein is CASSVDGGRIDEQFF. The rearrangement links TRBV9 to TRBJ2-1; D perhaps matches TRBD2 (7 bases). The germline V gene encodes CDR1 SGDLS and CDR2 YYNGEE. Trimming removed 0 bases from V and 8 bases from J, with 15 bases in between. This CDR3 is 15 amino acids long.

Only a few counts were recorded for this clone. V and J are TRBV12-3 or TRBV12-4 and TRBJ1-1; D remains unclear. The germline V and J ends were trimmed by 1 base and 10 bases, with 10 bases remaining between them. The CDR3 runs to 12 residues. CDR3 sequence (DNA): TGTGCCAGCAGTTTAGGTACGGGAGGAGCTTTCTTT. Translation: CASSLGTGGAFF.

By sample share, this clone is medium-sized. V gene TRBV2 combines with J gene TRBJ1-1; tentatively, D is TRBD1 (6 bases). V was shortened by 0 bases and J by 2 bases, with 16 bases between the two germline ends. CDR1 is SNHLY and CDR2 is FYNNEI in the germline V gene. The length of the CDR3 is 17 residues. The CDR3 loop is CASSEAGGRGKNTEAFF. The CDR3 region has the DNA TGTGCCAGCAGTGAAGCGGGGGGGCGCGGAAAAAACACTGAAGCTTTCTTT.

This chain connects TRBV7-2 to TRBJ2-1, with TRBD1 identical over 7 bases. The CDR3 sequence is 12 residues long. Germline V gene data show CDR1 as SGHTA and CDR2 as FQGNSA. Trimming removed 5 bases from V and 8 bases from J; junction bases left unmatched: 3. CDR3 amino acids: CASSPTGDEQFF. The CDR3 nucleotides are TGTGCCAGCAGCCCAACAGGGGATGAGCAGTTCTTC.

The J gene is TRBJ2-3, the V gene TRBV4-3; TRBD2 aligns across 13 bases. There are 18 residues in the CDR3. Trimming took 4 bases from V and 1 from J; bases not matched to a gene: 8. The germline V gene encodes CDR1 LGHNA and CDR2 YSLEER. The CDR3 is CASSPRTSGSSGTDTQYF. The CDR3 DNA sequence: TGCGCCAGCAGCCCCCGGACTAGCGGGAGTAGTGGCACAGATACGCAGTATTTT.

The J gene is TRBJ2-3, the V gene TRBV9; 7 bases are shared with TRBD1. The J segment lost 4 bases and the V segment lost 2 bases, leaving 7 bases of the junction unmatched. The CDR3 consists of 15 residues. Looked up from germline, CDR1 is SGDLS and CDR2 is YYNGEE. Written as DNA, the CDR3 is TGTGCCAGCAGCGTCGGATACGGGACAGCAGATACGCAGTATTTT. Its protein is CASSVGYGTADTQYF. The full variable domain, completed using reference TRBV9 and TRBJ2-3, is DSGVTQTPKHLITATGQRVTLRCSPRSGDLSVYWYQQSLDQGLQFLIQYYNGEERAKGNILERFSAQQFPDLHSELNLSSLELGDSALYFCASSVGYGTADTQYFGPGTRLTVL.

This rearrangement joins TRBV3-1 (or the pseudogene TRBV3-2) to TRBJ2-7; D might be TRBD1 (6 bases). Deletions cut 4 bases from V and 3 bases from J, with 10 bases between. Per the germline V gene, CDR1 is LGHDT and CDR2 is YNNKEL (reference sequence). The CDR3 extends over 13 amino acids. The CDR3 region has the DNA TGTGCCAGCAGCCGCGACAGGTTCTACGAGCAGTACTTC. This gives the protein CASSRDRFYEQYF.

In its sample, this clone was seen once. The chain has TRBV9 and TRBJ1-2, with TRBD1 identical over 11 bases. V shed 3 bases, J shed 8 bases, and the junction held 6 bases outside the gene matches. The CDR3 runs to 14 residues. CDR1 and CDR2 (germline): SGDLS, YYNGEE. The CDR3 DNA follows: TGTGCCAGCAGCGGAACCGGGACAGGGGGAGGCTACACCTTC. Its translation: CASSGTGTGGGYTF.

The chain couples TRBV6-5 to TRBJ2-1; TRBD1 matches at 9 bases. J lost 5 bases, V lost 2 bases, and 4 bases had no gene match. From germline, CDR1 is MNHEY and CDR2 SVGAGI. The CDR3 length is 15 residues. The CDR3 DNA is TGTGCCAGCAGTTACGTACAGGGGGCCAACAATGAGCAGTTCTTC. It translates to CASSYVQGANNEQFF.

This sequence joins TRBV27 and TRBJ1-1, with a weak D call TRBD1 (5 bases). The CDR3 totals 14 residues. V was shortened by 2 bases and J by 7 bases, with 14 bases between the two germline ends. Germline CDR1 and CDR2: MNHEY and SMNVEV (reference sequence). CDR3 nucleotide sequence: TGTGCCAGCAGTTTACGCGATGGGGGGGATGAAGCTTTCTTT. It is translated as CASSLRDGGDEAFF.

The chain uses TRBV29-1 and TRBJ2-5, with D tentatively TRBD2 (5 bases). The CDR3 runs to 9 residues. Looked up from germline, CDR1 is SQVTM and CDR2 is ANQGSEA. For the CDR3, the DNA is TGCCCCGGTGCGGGGACCCAGTACTTC. Translated: CPGAGTQYF.

The chain joins TRBV11-2 to TRBJ1-6; TRBD1 might be the D (5 bases). Trimming took off 1 base at V and 7 bases at J, with 11 bases between the two ends. Germline-derived CDR1 and CDR2 are SGHAT and FQNNGV. CDR3 length: 15 amino acids. The CDR3 region has the DNA TGTGCCAGCAGCTTAGTCGAGGGGAGGAATTCACCCCTCCACTTT. Protein product: CASSLVEGRNSPLHF.

This clone was observed once. This sequence joins TRBV5-5 and TRBJ2-1; possibly TRBD1 for D (6 bases). Germline loops: CDR1 SGHKS, CDR2 YYEKEE (reference sequence). The CDR3 runs 15 residues. The V gene lost 1 base and the J gene lost 8 bases, with 16 bases spanning the gap. CDR3 residues: CASSLMGADADEQFF. The CDR3 nucleotides read TGTGCCAGCAGCTTGATGGGGGCCGACGCCGATGAGCAGTTCTTC.